Following are 32 T cell receptor beta chains from one sample sequenced in a study of T cell responses to AZD1222 COVID-19 vaccine. TCRdb's table, derived via immunoSEQ multiplex PCR, lists solely in-frame clones and lacks some. The sample comprises about 160,000 clones, about 93% of which are singletons, and under 4% rests with the top ten. Sequencing was performed on peripheral blood, taken 28 days after the second AZD1222 dose. These receptor sequences come from an adult who received the AZD1222 COVID-19 vaccine.

The chain has TRBV5-1 and TRBJ1-2; tentative D call: TRBD1 (5 bases). V gave up 3 bases and J gave up 7 bases, with 16 bases separating them. Germline V gene data show CDR1 as SGHRS and CDR2 as YFSETQ. The CDR3 loop spans 14 amino acids. CDR3 DNA sequence: TGCGCCAGCAGCTGGGACTTGGACCGAGGTGGCTACACCTTC. Translation: CASSWDLDRGGYTF.

The CDR3 sequence is CASGLVGRAKFQETQYF. CDR3 in DNA: TGTGCTAGTGGTTTGGTTGGCAGGGCGAAGTTCCAGGAGACCCAGTACTTC. The chain couples TRBV12-5 to TRBJ2-5; tentatively, D is TRBD1 (5 bases). CDR3 size: 17 residues. Germline CDR1 reads LGHNT; CDR2 reads FRNRAP. The V end lost 0 bases, the J end lost 5 bases, and 19 bases lay between the germline ends.

This clone has only one observation. In nucleotides, the CDR3 is TGCGCCAGCAGCCTTTACAGGGACAAAGGATATGGCTACACCTTC. Its protein is CASSLYRDKGYGYTF. This rearrangement joins TRBV5-1 to TRBJ1-2, with a possible D match to TRBD1 (6 bases). This CDR3 region has 15 residues. Looked up from germline, CDR1 is SGHRS and CDR2 is YFSETQ. Deletions cut 4 bases from V and 5 bases from J, with 18 bases between.

The chain recombines TRBV28 with TRBJ2-7; 8 bases align to TRBD1. The CDR3 runs to 14 residues. Germline V gene data show CDR1 as MDHEN and CDR2 as SYDVKM. J gave up 1 base and V 6 bases, and 5 bases lay outside the gene matches. As DNA, the CDR3 is TGTGCCAGCAGAACCGGGACAGGATCCTACGAGCAGTACTTC. This sequence encodes CASRTGTGSYEQYF. Filled out from reference TRBV28 and TRBJ2-7, the complete variable domain reads DVKVTQSSRYLVKRTGEKVFLECVQDMDHENMFWYRQDPGLGLRLIYFSYDVKMKEKGDIPEGYSVSREKKERFSLILESASTNQTSMYLCASRTGTGSYEQYFGPGTRLTVT.

The chain uses TRBV6-1 and TRBJ2-3, with 8 positions matching TRBD2. The CDR3 runs 17 residues. Trimming removed 3 bases from V and 3 bases from J; junction bases left unmatched: 11. The germline V gene encodes CDR1 MNHNS and CDR2 SASEGT. CDR3 nucleotide sequence: TGTGCCAGCAGTGATCCACCCGGGACTAGTGGAACAGATACGCAGTATTTT. Translating gives CASSDPPGTSGTDTQYF.

A single count supports this clone. The V call is TRBV29-1, the J call TRBJ1-3; D ambiguous. The CDR3 consists of 13 residues. Looked up from germline, CDR1 is SQVTM and CDR2 is ANQGSEA. V was shortened by 6 bases and J by 4 bases, with 13 bases between the two germline ends. The CDR3 sequence: CSVLHSNGNTIYF. CDR3 in DNA: TGCAGCGTCCTCCACAGTAACGGAAACACCATATATTTT.

The chain employs TRBV27 and TRBJ2-7; D may be TRBD2 (6 bases). The CDR3 is 14 residues long. Germline CDR1 MNHEY, CDR2 SMNVEV (reference sequence). V was trimmed by 2 bases and J by 2 bases, leaving 10 bases between them. In DNA, the CDR3 is TGTGCCAGCAGTTTAATCACTAGCCCCTACGAGCAGTACTTC. Amino acids: CASSLITSPYEQYF.

This chain joins TRBV5-1 and TRBJ2-1, with 8 bases matching TRBD2. This CDR3 has 15 amino acids. Looked up from germline, CDR1 is SGHRS and CDR2 is YFSETQ. The V and J ends lost 1 base and 4 bases, in that order; junction bases with no gene match: 4. As DNA, the CDR3 is TGCGCCAGCAGCTTGAGACTAGCGAGTTACAATGAGCAGTTCTTC. The encoded protein is CASSLRLASYNEQFF.

V and J are TRBV28 and TRBJ2-7; 12 bases align to TRBD2. This CDR3 has 15 residues. Germline V gene sequence: CDR1 MDHEN, CDR2 SYDVKM. Trimming at V came to 5 bases and at J to 6 bases, leaving 8 bases not matched to a gene. CDR3: CASSPASGRAGEQYF. For the CDR3, the DNA is TGTGCCAGCAGTCCTGCTAGCGGGAGGGCCGGCGAGCAGTACTTC.

V and J are TRBV30 and TRBJ2-7; 8 nucleotides line up with TRBD2. V was clipped by 3 bases and J by 0 bases; unmatched bases: 4. The germline gives CDR1 GTSNPN, CDR2 SVGIG (reference sequence). This CDR3 is built from 14 residues. The CDR3 spells CAWSTSGSSYEQYF. The DNA for the CDR3 is TGTGCCTGGAGCACTAGCGGAAGCTCCTACGAGCAGTACTTC.

The CDR3 nucleotides are TGTGCCAGCTCACCAGCTGTCGCAGGGGAGAGTGGCTACACCTTC. Its translation is CASSPAVAGESGYTF. The chain combines TRBV18 with TRBJ1-2, with D possibly being TRBD1 (6 bases). The CDR3 is made up of 15 amino acids. Deletions cut 2 bases from V and 7 bases from J, with 17 bases between. From germline, CDR1 is KGHSH and CDR2 LQKENI.

This chain links TRBV10-3 with TRBJ2-1; the match to TRBD1 covers 7 bases. With 8 bases clipped from V and 5 bases from J, the junction kept 6 bases outside the gene matches. This CDR3 contains 13 residues. From germline, CDR1 is ENHRY and CDR2 SYGVKD. CDR3 nucleotide sequence: TGTGCCATCCGCGACAGGGCCGACAATGAGCAGTTCTTC. This encodes CAIRDRADNEQFF.

The V gene is TRBV6-1, the J gene TRBJ1-4; D gene uncertain. CDR1 and CDR2 from the germline V gene are MNHNS and SASEGT. CDR3 size: 16 residues. V was cut by 2 bases and J by 0 bases, with 10 bases left in between. This CDR3 reads CASSERVSATNEKLFF. CDR3 DNA: TGTGCCAGCAGTGAAAGGGTCAGTGCAACTAATGAAAAACTGTTTTTT.

The chain employs TRBV5-6 and TRBJ1-6; tentative D call: TRBD1 (5 bases). V was trimmed by 1 base and J by 9 bases, leaving 17 bases between them. The CDR3 is 16 amino acids. In germline, CDR1 is SGHDT, CDR2 YYEEEE. CDR3 nucleotides: TGTGCCAGCAGCTTGCCCCCAGGGCAGCGTTCTTCACCCCTCCACTTT. Its protein product is CASSLPPGQRSSPLHF.

The V and J genes are TRBV11-2 and TRBJ2-7; maybe TRBD1 (7 bases). CDR3 length: 14 residues. Germline V gene data show CDR1 as SGHAT and CDR2 as FQNNGV. V lost 3 bases and J lost 3, with 12 bases in between. Here the CDR3 DNA reads TGTGCCAGCAGCTTCCAGGGGGGAGGCTACGAGCAGTACTTC. This translates into CASSFQGGGYEQYF.

The CDR3 bases are TGTGCCAGCAGCCGGGACTACAATGAGCAGTTCTTC. Translating gives CASSRDYNEQFF. The chain joins TRBV6-2 or TRBV6-3 to TRBJ2-1; perhaps TRBD2 as D (5 bases). The CDR3 runs 12 residues. Per germline, CDR1 MNHEY and CDR2 SVGEGT. Trimming stripped 6 bases from V and 3 bases from J, with 6 bases between.

The genes are TRBV24-1 and TRBJ2-2; D not resolved. Germline V gene lookup returns CDR1 KGHDR and CDR2 SFDVKD. Trimming took 4 bases from V and 1 from J, leaving 9 bases between them. The CDR3 has 15 residues. Written as DNA, the CDR3 is TGTGCCACCAGTGACCCCCGACAGAACACCGGGGAGCTGTTTTTT. Protein sequence: CATSDPRQNTGELFF.

This chain joins TRBV6-4 and TRBJ2-7; D gene ambiguous. Deletions cut 0 bases from V and 3 bases from J, with 9 bases between. The CDR3 length is 14 residues. In germline, CDR1 is MRHNA, CDR2 SNTAGT. DNA of the CDR3: TGTGCCAGCAGTGACTCAAGCAGCCTCTACGAGCAGTACTTC. It encodes CASSDSSSLYEQYF.

The chain couples TRBV4-2 to TRBJ2-3; D possibly uses TRBD1 or TRBD2 (5 bases each). Trimming took 4 bases from V and 1 from J, leaving 12 bases between them. CDR3 length: 15 amino acids. Germline lookup yields CDR1 LGHNA and CDR2 YNFKEQ. This CDR3 is CASSPRDGGTDTQYF. For the CDR3, the DNA is TGTGCCAGCAGCCCCCGGGACGGAGGCACAGATACGCAGTATTTT.

This clone was detected once. J is TRBJ1-1 and V is TRBV7-2; no firm D call. Trimming removed 5 bases from V and 1 base from J, with 11 bases in between. The CDR3 sequence is 14 residues long. Germline V CDR1 and CDR2: SGHTA, FQGNSA. The CDR3 sequence is CASSVGWGNTEAFF. The DNA of the CDR3 is TGTGCCAGCAGCGTCGGGTGGGGGAACACTGAAGCTTTCTTT.

J is TRBJ2-1 and V is TRBV11-2, with no clear D. The CDR3 length is 14 residues. V was cut by 5 bases and J by 5 bases, with 13 bases left in between. Germline lookup yields CDR1 SGHAT and CDR2 FQNNGV. CDR3 DNA: TGTGCCAGCAGCCCAAAGGTGTGGCACAATGAGCAGTTCTTC. This translates into CASSPKVWHNEQFF.

The rearrangement links TRBV20-1 to TRBJ1-2, with 12 bases lining up with TRBD1. Germline CDR1 DFQATT, CDR2 SNEGSKA (reference sequence). The CDR3 is 15 residues long. Losses at the gene ends were 3 bases for V and 2 bases for J; bases not matched to a gene: 4. The CDR3 nucleotides are TGCAGTGCTAGTAGGGGACAGGGGGCGAACTATGGCTACACCTTC. This encodes CSASRGQGANYGYTF.

V gene TRBV10-3 combines with J gene TRBJ2-1; 9 bases are a match to TRBD1. Germline CDR1 ENHRY, CDR2 SYGVKD. V gave up 3 bases and J gave up 7 bases; unmatched junction bases: 7. CDR3 length: 15 residues. Written as DNA, the CDR3 is TGTGCCATCAGTGAACCGGGACAGGGCCTTAATGAGCAGTTCTTC. Its translation: CAISEPGQGLNEQFF.

The chain carries TRBV6-2 or TRBV6-3 and TRBJ1-1, with D perhaps matching TRBD1 (6 bases). Germline lookup yields CDR1 MNHEY and CDR2 SVGEGT. V lost 4 bases to trimming and J lost 5 bases, with 14 bases between them. The CDR3 spans 14 residues. The CDR3, as DNA: TGTGCCAGCAGTTCCGCAGGGGATCAGACTGAAGCTTTCTTT. Translating it yields CASSSAGDQTEAFF.

V usage is TRBV12-3 or TRBV12-4 and J usage is TRBJ2-4, with unresolved D. The V and J ends lost 6 bases and 6 bases respectively, with 6 bases between them. This CDR3 has 11 residues. The CDR3 loop is CASSQRNIQYF. The CDR3 nucleotides read TGTGCCAGCAGCCAGCGAAACATTCAGTACTTC.

CDR3 amino acids: CASSQDPEDTQYF. Written as DNA, the CDR3 is TGCGCCAGCAGCCAAGACCCAGAAGATACGCAGTATTTT. This sequence joins TRBV4-1 and TRBJ2-3; D gene uncertain. Between the trimmed V and J ends, which lost 0 bases and 5 bases, there was a span of 6 bases. In germline, CDR1 is MGHRA, CDR2 YSYEKL. The length of the CDR3 is 13 residues.

The chain couples TRBV25-1 to TRBJ1-2; D remains unclear. This CDR3 is 13 amino acids long. The V gene's germline CDR1 is MGHDK and CDR2 SYGVNS. With 3 bases removed from V and 7 bases from J, the gap between germline ends came to 12 bases. The CDR3 sequence: CASSDSKGGGYTF. The CDR3 nucleotides read TGTGCCAGCAGTGATTCCAAGGGTGGTGGCTACACCTTC.

This sequence joins TRBV11-2 and TRBJ1-1, with D possibly TRBD1 on 5 matching bases. The CDR3 length is 13 residues. The V end lost 5 bases, the J end lost 2 bases, and 9 bases lay between the germline ends. Germline V gene sequence: CDR1 SGHAT, CDR2 FQNNGV. The CDR3 DNA is TGTGCCAGCAGCCCAACAGGAAACACTGAAGCTTTCTTT. This translates into CASSPTGNTEAFF.

This clone has a handful of counts. The gene calls are TRBV4-2 and TRBJ1-1, with a possible D match to TRBD1 (6 bases). V was pared by 4 bases and J by 5 bases, with 11 bases between. The CDR3 extends over 13 amino acids. The germline CDR1 and CDR2 sequences are LGHNA and YNFKEQ. The CDR3 sequence is CASSPGGWTEAFF. The CDR3 DNA follows: TGTGCCAGCAGCCCGGGGGGCTGGACTGAAGCTTTCTTT.

This clone appeared once. The chain is built from TRBV15 and TRBJ1-1; D gene uncertain. The CDR3 has 12 residues. Per the germline V gene, CDR1 is LNHNV and CDR2 is YYDKDF (reference sequence). V lost 1 base, J lost 9 bases, and 9 bases lay in between. The CDR3 loop reads CATSRGGFQAFF. Here the CDR3 DNA reads TGTGCCACCAGCAGAGGTGGCTTTCAAGCTTTCTTT.

The chain couples TRBV4-2 to TRBJ1-5; 8 bases map to TRBD1. The CDR3 length is 18 residues. With 2 bases clipped from V and 9 bases from J, the junction kept 18 bases outside the gene matches. Germline CDR1 LGHNA, CDR2 YNFKEQ. The CDR3 DNA reads as TGTGCCAGCAGCCAAAGGGCTAACAGGGACAGGCCGATCATGCCCCAGCATTTT. It encodes CASSQRANRDRPIMPQHF.

This clone was detected only once. This rearrangement joins TRBV18 to TRBJ1-6; 8 bases fit TRBD1. Germline V gives CDR1 KGHSH, CDR2 LQKENI. The CDR3 is made up of 15 amino acids. V shed 6 bases, J shed 8 bases, and the junction held 9 bases outside the gene matches. The CDR3: CASSPRQGMDSPLHF. The CDR3 DNA reads as TGTGCCAGCTCCCCAAGACAGGGGATGGATTCACCCCTCCACTTT. The full variable domain, completed using reference TRBV18 and TRBJ1-6, is NAGVMQNPRHLVRRRGQEARLRCSPMKGHSHVYWYRQLPEEGLKFMVYLQKENIIDESGMPKERFSAEFPKEGPSILRIQQVVRGDSAAYFCASSPRQGMDSPLHFGNGTRLTVT.